A selection of T cell receptor beta chains follows, all from one sample in a study of response to subunit inactivated influenza vaccine. MiXCR, applied by TCRdb to the RT-PCR reads, yields one record per CDR3 protein. The sample has about 780,000 distinct CDR3 sequences; about 18% are singletons. The sequencing here drew on PBMCs from blood, taken about 5 days after vaccination. The receptors here all came from a man aged 45-65 years who received an inactivated influenza vaccine. Each CDR3 is given with its conserved first and last residue. D genes are given only for firm matches. A clone size is listed for some rows: how often the clone was seen (once, few, many), or a class if it is expanded.

CDR3nt: TGCAGTGCTAGGAGGGCGCGGTGGGACAGTGAGCAGTTCTTC
CDR3aa: CSARRARWDSEQFF
j_gene: TRBJ2-1
abundance: many
v_gene: TRBV20-1
d_gene: TRBD1

CDR3nt: TGTGCCAGCAGCCAAGACGCCTTTTATGAGGAGCAGTTCTTC
CDR3aa: CASSQDAFYEEQFF
j_gene: TRBJ2-1
abundance: -
v_gene: TRBV4-2
d_gene: -

CDR3nt: TGTGCCAGCAGCTTAGGCGGCAGGGGCTTCGAGCAGTACTTC
CDR3aa: CASSLGGRGFEQYF
j_gene: TRBJ2-7
abundance: -
v_gene: TRBV7-2
d_gene: -

CDR3nt: TGTGCCAGCTCACCCCAGGGACTTCTACTAGCCAAAAACATTCAGTACTTC
CDR3aa: CASSPQGLLLAKNIQYF
j_gene: TRBJ2-4
abundance: few
v_gene: TRBV18
d_gene: -

CDR3nt: TGTGCCAGCAGTCTCGTGGCCCAGTACTTC
CDR3aa: CASSLVAQYF
j_gene: TRBJ2-5
abundance: -
v_gene: TRBV28
d_gene: -

CDR3nt: TGTGCCAGCAGTGTTAACGGTCGGGGAGGGAACACTGAAGCTTTCTTT
CDR3aa: CASSVNGRGGNTEAFF
j_gene: TRBJ1-1
abundance: few
v_gene: TRBV7-2
d_gene: -

CDR3nt: TGTGCCAGCAGTTACGGGACAGGGGGCTCTGGAAACACCATATATTTT
CDR3aa: CASSYGTGGSGNTIYF
j_gene: TRBJ1-3
abundance: -
v_gene: TRBV6-5
d_gene: TRBD1

CDR3nt: TGTGCCAGCATTGACAGGTTGAACACCGGGGAGCTGTTTTTT
CDR3aa: CASIDRLNTGELFF
j_gene: TRBJ2-2
abundance: -
v_gene: TRBV7-8
d_gene: -

CDR3nt: TGTGCCATCGGACGGGCAACAGTGGAAGATACGCAGTATTTT
CDR3aa: CAIGRATVEDTQYF
j_gene: TRBJ2-3
abundance: few
v_gene: TRBV10-3
d_gene: -

CDR3nt: TGTGCCAGCAGCACAGGACTAGCGGGAGGGCCGTATTACAATGAGCAGTTCTTC
CDR3aa: CASSTGLAGGPYYNEQFF
j_gene: TRBJ2-1
abundance: few
v_gene: TRBV11-1
d_gene: TRBD2

CDR3nt: TGCAGTGCTAGAGACACAGATACGCAGTATTTT
CDR3aa: CSARDTDTQYF
j_gene: TRBJ2-3
abundance: -
v_gene: TRBV20-1
d_gene: -

CDR3nt: TGTGCCAGCAGTTACGGCGGAGCCGAGCAGTACTTC
CDR3aa: CASSYGGAEQYF
j_gene: TRBJ2-7
abundance: -
v_gene: TRBV6-5
d_gene: -

CDR3nt: TGCAGCGCGCAAGGAGGGACACAGGGTGAAAAACTGTTTTTT
CDR3aa: CSAQGGTQGEKLFF
j_gene: TRBJ1-4
abundance: few
v_gene: TRBV29-1
d_gene: -

CDR3nt: TGCGCCAGCAGCCAAGTTGGTGGGAGTGGGGAGACCCAGTACTTC
CDR3aa: CASSQVGGSGETQYF
j_gene: TRBJ2-5
abundance: -
v_gene: TRBV4-3
d_gene: -

CDR3nt: TGCAGTGCTAGAGATTGGCAGGGGTCGTCCTACGAGCAGTACTTC
CDR3aa: CSARDWQGSSYEQYF
j_gene: TRBJ2-7
abundance: -
v_gene: TRBV20-1
d_gene: -

CDR3nt: TGTGCCAGCAGTCCCCAAACGAGTGGGCTTTCGGGGTTTAACGGCTACACCTTC
CDR3aa: CASSPQTSGLSGFNGYTF
j_gene: TRBJ1-2
abundance: many
v_gene: TRBV6-4
d_gene: -

CDR3nt: TGCAGTGCAACCGGGACAGCAAATTCGGGAGCTTTCTTT
CDR3aa: CSATGTANSGAFF
j_gene: TRBJ1-1
abundance: -
v_gene: TRBV20-1
d_gene: TRBD1

CDR3nt: TGTGCCAGCAGCCCAATGACAGGCTACGAGCAGTACTTC
CDR3aa: CASSPMTGYEQYF
j_gene: TRBJ2-7
abundance: -
v_gene: TRBV7-8
d_gene: -

CDR3nt: TGTGCCACCCTCCCGGTAATGAACACTGAAGCTTTCTTT
CDR3aa: CATLPVMNTEAFF
j_gene: TRBJ1-1
abundance: many
v_gene: TRBV9
d_gene: -

CDR3nt: TGCAGCGTACAAGCAGCGAACACTGAAGCTTTCTTT
CDR3aa: CSVQAANTEAFF
j_gene: TRBJ1-1
abundance: few
v_gene: TRBV29-1
d_gene: -

CDR3nt: TGTGCCAGCAGTGTTTCAGGGTCCCAGCCCCAGCATTTT
CDR3aa: CASSVSGSQPQHF
j_gene: TRBJ1-5
abundance: few
v_gene: TRBV25-1
d_gene: -

CDR3nt: TGTGCCAGCAGCTTAGCCGGGGGCGTCAATGAGCAGTTCTTC
CDR3aa: CASSLAGGVNEQFF
j_gene: TRBJ2-1
abundance: few
v_gene: TRBV7-2
d_gene: -

CDR3nt: TGTGCCAGCAGGATCCTGGGTAGCGGGGTCTACGAGCAGTACTTC
CDR3aa: CASRILGSGVYEQYF
j_gene: TRBJ2-7
abundance: few
v_gene: TRBV6-2/TRBV6-3
d_gene: TRBD2

CDR3nt: TGCAGCGTAACCGAACAGGAAAGCTCCTACAATGAGCAGTTCTTC
CDR3aa: CSVTEQESSYNEQFF
j_gene: TRBJ2-1
abundance: few
v_gene: TRBV29-1
d_gene: -

CDR3nt: TGCAGTGCTAGCCGGTGGGACGGGGAGCTGTTTTTT
CDR3aa: CSASRWDGELFF
j_gene: TRBJ2-2
abundance: -
v_gene: TRBV20-1
d_gene: -

CDR3nt: TGTGCCAGCAACCTGGGACTAGCGTACAATGAGCAGTTCTTC
CDR3aa: CASNLGLAYNEQFF
j_gene: TRBJ2-1
abundance: few
v_gene: TRBV12-3/TRBV12-4
d_gene: TRBD2

CDR3nt: TGTGCCACCAGCACTAGTGACAGGAATAACTATGGCTACACCTTC
CDR3aa: CATSTSDRNNYGYTF
j_gene: TRBJ1-2
abundance: -
v_gene: TRBV15
d_gene: -

CDR3nt: TGTGCCAGCAGCTTTCTAGCGGGAGCCAGCACAGATACGCAGTATTTT
CDR3aa: CASSFLAGASTDTQYF
j_gene: TRBJ2-3
abundance: many
v_gene: TRBV7-9
d_gene: TRBD2

CDR3nt: TGTGCCAGCAGCTTGTCCGCGACAGAATACGAGCAGTACTTC
CDR3aa: CASSLSATEYEQYF
j_gene: TRBJ2-7
abundance: few
v_gene: TRBV5-5
d_gene: -

CDR3nt: TGCGCCAGCAGCCCCGGGACTAGCGGGGGGGTAGATACGCAGTATTTT
CDR3aa: CASSPGTSGGVDTQYF
j_gene: TRBJ2-3
abundance: few
v_gene: TRBV5-1
d_gene: TRBD2

CDR3nt: TGTGCCAGCAGATCTAGCTGGAGTTCCCACAATGAGCAGTTCTTC
CDR3aa: CASRSSWSSHNEQFF
j_gene: TRBJ2-1
abundance: few
v_gene: TRBV6-1
d_gene: -

CDR3nt: TGTGCCATAGCGGCGGGACTCCAAGCCTACGAGCAGTACTTC
CDR3aa: CAIAAGLQAYEQYF
j_gene: TRBJ2-7
abundance: few
v_gene: TRBV10-3
d_gene: -

CDR3nt: TGTGCCAGCCGCTACGTGACAGGGTCTGGAAACACCATATATTTT
CDR3aa: CASRYVTGSGNTIYF
j_gene: TRBJ1-3
abundance: few
v_gene: TRBV11-2
d_gene: TRBD1

CDR3nt: TGCAGCGTTGAACTATGGTCAAAACGCTACGAGCAGTACTTC
CDR3aa: CSVELWSKRYEQYF
j_gene: TRBJ2-7
abundance: -
v_gene: TRBV29-1
d_gene: -

CDR3nt: TGCAGTGCTAGAGTTCGCCTCGGACAGGGCTACACCGGGGAGCTGTTTTTT
CDR3aa: CSARVRLGQGYTGELFF
j_gene: TRBJ2-2
abundance: -
v_gene: TRBV20-1
d_gene: TRBD1

CDR3nt: TGTGCCAGCAGTTACTCTTCGGGCGGGGTGAACACCGGGGAGCTGTTTTTT
CDR3aa: CASSYSSGGVNTGELFF
j_gene: TRBJ2-2
abundance: few
v_gene: TRBV6-5
d_gene: -

CDR3nt: TGTGCCAGCAGTTTTCGCGGGAGGGCTATCGACGAGCAGTACTTC
CDR3aa: CASSFRGRAIDEQYF
j_gene: TRBJ2-7
abundance: few
v_gene: TRBV12-3/TRBV12-4
d_gene: TRBD2

CDR3nt: TGTGCCAGTTCTTCCGTTCGGAGATCTGGGGCCAACGTCCTGACTTTC
CDR3aa: CASSSVRRSGANVLTF
j_gene: TRBJ2-6
abundance: -
v_gene: TRBV25-1
d_gene: -

CDR3nt: TGTGCCAGCAGTCCGGTTCTAGGGGGGAATCAGCCCCAGCATTTT
CDR3aa: CASSPVLGGNQPQHF
j_gene: TRBJ1-5
abundance: -
v_gene: TRBV12-3/TRBV12-4
d_gene: -

CDR3nt: TGTGCCAGCAGTTACTCGTTCCAGGGAGGTTCACCCCTCCACTTT
CDR3aa: CASSYSFQGGSPLHF
j_gene: TRBJ1-6
abundance: few
v_gene: TRBV6-5
d_gene: -